A single sample is the source of the 14 T cell receptor beta chains below, sequenced in a study of shared clonotypes between healthy human individuals. Repertoires were generated with immunoSEQ multiplex PCR, while TCRdb's copy carries only in-frame clones and drops some. This sample has around 2.5 million clones, with 90% to 95% found just once. Sequenced material: naive CD4+ T cells from PBMCs. Subset denoted: CD45RA+ positively selected. These receptors all stem from a man aged 18 to 29 in good health. Some clones in this sample may be carry-over from other donors' samples.

J is TRBJ2-7 and V is TRBV28, with D perhaps being TRBD1 or TRBD2 (5 bases each). The CDR3 is 15 amino acids. Germline V gene data show CDR1 as MDHEN and CDR2 as SYDVKM. V was shortened by 5 bases and J by 0 bases, with 14 bases between the two germline ends. The CDR3 DNA reads TGTGCCAGCAGTCCTCCGGGGCCTAACTCCTACGAGCAGTACTTC. It yields the protein CASSPPGPNSYEQYF. Full variable domain (remainder filled in from reference TRBV28 and TRBJ2-7): DVKVTQSSRYLVKRTGEKVFLECVQDMDHENMFWYRQDPGLGLRLIYFSYDVKMKEKGDIPEGYSVSREKKERFSLILESASTNQTSMYLCASSPPGPNSYEQYFGPGTRLTVT.

Points on this clone: The junction and the germline gene differ at one end; a read error may be behind it. The CDR3, as DNA: TGTGCCAGCAGCCCTCTTAACGGACGGGGCAGAACCTTT. It is translated as CASSPLNGRGRTF. This chain links TRBV7-3 with TRBJ1-6; D possibly corresponds to TRBD1 (5 bases). The CDR3 loop spans 13 amino acids. Germline CDR1 SGHTA, CDR2 FQGTGA.

The V and J genes are TRBV5-1 and TRBJ2-2; TRBD1 aligns across 11 bases. The CDR3 spans 16 residues. Trimming cost V 4 bases and J 5 bases; bases outside gene matches: 7. CDR1 is SGHRS and CDR2 is YFSETQ in the germline V gene. DNA of the CDR3: TGCGCCAGCAGCCAATGGACAGGGGGCTTGACCGGGGAGCTGTTTTTT. This gives the protein CASSQWTGGLTGELFF.

V and J are TRBV6-1 and TRBJ2-1; tentatively, D is TRBD1 or TRBD2 (5 bases each). V lost 3 bases to trimming and J lost 6 bases, with 6 bases between them. The CDR3 loop spans 12 amino acids. Per germline, CDR1 MNHNS and CDR2 SASEGT. This CDR3 is CASSERGNEQFF. CDR3 DNA: TGTGCCAGCAGTGAGAGGGGCAATGAGCAGTTCTTC.

With regard to this clone: The germline gene is not matched at one end of the junction; a read error may be the cause. The V call is TRBV20-1, the J call TRBJ2-7; TRBD2 matches at 7 bases. Germline loops: CDR1 DFQATT, CDR2 SNEGSKA (reference sequence). The CDR3 runs 11 residues. The CDR3 reads CSAAAGVSLFF. CDR3 in DNA: TGCAGTGCTGCCGCGGGAGTCTCCCTCTTCTTC.

The chain couples TRBV14 to TRBJ1-5, with D perhaps matching TRBD1 (5 bases). Germline CDR1 reads SGHDN; CDR2 reads FVKESK. This CDR3 is built from 13 residues. Deletions cut 6 bases from V and 6 bases from J, with 12 bases between. The CDR3 protein is CASSAGGGQPQHF. The CDR3 region has the DNA TGTGCCAGCAGTGCAGGTGGGGGTCAGCCCCAGCATTTT.

The gene calls are TRBV30 and TRBJ1-2, with D unresolved. Germline V gene sequence: CDR1 GTSNPN, CDR2 SVGIG (reference sequence). The CDR3 length is 12 residues. Trimming left V 3 bases short and J 4 bases short, with 9 bases between. The CDR3 loop reads CAWSPSSYGYTF. CDR3 DNA sequence: TGTGCCTGGAGCCCTTCGAGCTATGGCTACACCTTC.

Written as DNA, the CDR3 is TGCAGCGTTGGATCGGGAAATAACTATGGCTACACCTTC. This translates into CSVGSGNNYGYTF. The chain is built from TRBV29-1 and TRBJ1-2; no clear D gene. Between the trimmed V and J ends, which lost 4 bases and 1 base, there was a span of 10 bases. Germline CDR1 and CDR2: SQVTM and ANQGSEA. The CDR3 loop spans 13 amino acids.

J is TRBJ2-7 and V is TRBV5-4, with 7 bases lining up with TRBD2. This CDR3 region has 15 residues. Per germline, CDR1 SGHNT and CDR2 YYREEE (reference sequence). V trimming: 4 bases; J trimming: 3 bases; junction bases outside the gene matches: 10. CDR3: CASSAPGTTDYEQYF. The CDR3 bases are TGTGCCAGCAGCGCCCCCGGGACTACCGACTACGAGCAGTACTTC.

The rearrangement links TRBV7-3 to TRBJ2-7; D is perhaps TRBD1 or TRBD2 (5 bases each). Germline CDR1 reads SGHTA; CDR2 reads FQGTGA. V lost 2 bases and J 1 base, leaving 15 bases between the germline ends. CDR3 length: 16 amino acids. The DNA of the CDR3 is TGTGCCAGCAGCTTAGCTTCCGGGACCGAATCCTACGAGCAGTACTTC. It specifies CASSLASGTESYEQYF.

This clone was seen just once. This chain links TRBV2 with TRBJ2-7, with D unclear. The length of the CDR3 is 13 residues. Trimming stripped 5 bases from V and 2 bases from J, with 10 bases between. In germline, CDR1 is SNHLY, CDR2 FYNNEI. CDR3 sequence (DNA): TGTGCCAGCAGTTTAGCTCCTCCCTACGAGCAGTACTTC. It codes for CASSLAPPYEQYF.

The V call is TRBV5-1, the J call TRBJ2-3; D is unclear. Germline CDR1 and CDR2: SGHRS and YFSETQ. The ends were cut back, 0 bases at V and 2 bases at J, with 7 bases in the middle. This CDR3 region has 14 residues. The CDR3 nucleotides read TGCGCCAGCAGCTTGGCCCAGAACACAGATACGCAGTATTTT. Translation gives CASSLAQNTDTQYF.

The genes are TRBV5-1 and TRBJ2-1, with 12 bases identical to TRBD2. This CDR3 region has 15 residues. Germline trimming cut 3 bases from V and 9 bases from J; bases unmatched to any gene: 7. The germline gives CDR1 SGHRS, CDR2 YFSETQ. The CDR3 reads CASSSYLAGGIEQFF. The CDR3 DNA reads TGCGCCAGCAGCTCATATCTAGCGGGAGGGATTGAGCAGTTCTTC.

The J gene is TRBJ2-3, the V gene TRBV4-1, with 9 bases aligning to TRBD1. Germline-derived CDR1 and CDR2 are MGHRA and YSYEKL. The CDR3 runs 16 residues. J was trimmed by 4 bases and V by 3 bases; bases with no gene match: 8. The DNA for the CDR3 is TGCGCCAGCAGCCAGGGTACAGGGGGCGCCGCAGATACGCAGTATTTT. Translation gives CASSQGTGGAADTQYF.